This record covers a single TCR beta chain. The sample is drawn from a study of blood T cell repertoires in COVID-19. Looking at the study overall: COVID-19 samples from acute and convalescent phases originated in the United States, Italy and Spain.

The germline V gene has CDR1 SGDLS and CDR2 YYNGEE. The CDR3 is 15 amino acids. V gave up 3 bases and J gave up 4 bases; unmatched junction bases: 5. Here immunoSEQ multiplex PCR was the method, and the copy in TCRdb shows in-frame clones only, minus some. The sample lists about 110,000 clones, approximately 68% occurring once. This chain joins TRBV9 and TRBJ2-2; 8 nucleotides align to TRBD2. This TCR was sampled from a woman between 55 and 75 years old with acute or convalescent COVID-19. The sample taken for sequencing was peripheral blood. DNA for the CDR3: TGTGCCAGCAGCGCGACTAGCGTCCCCACCGGGGAGCTGTTTTTT. Its translation is CASSATSVPTGELFF.